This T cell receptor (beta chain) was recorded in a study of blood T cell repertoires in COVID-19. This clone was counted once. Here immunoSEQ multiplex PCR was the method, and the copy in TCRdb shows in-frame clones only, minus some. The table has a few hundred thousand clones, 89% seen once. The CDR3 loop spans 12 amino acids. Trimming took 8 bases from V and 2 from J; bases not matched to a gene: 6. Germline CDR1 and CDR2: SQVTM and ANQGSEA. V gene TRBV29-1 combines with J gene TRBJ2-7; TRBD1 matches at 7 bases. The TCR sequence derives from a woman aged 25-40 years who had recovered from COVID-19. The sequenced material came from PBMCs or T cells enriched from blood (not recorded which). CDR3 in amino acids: CSFKTGTYEQYF. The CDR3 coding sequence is TGCAGCTTCAAGACAGGGACCTACGAGCAGTACTTC.